These 16 T cell receptor beta chains originate from one sample sequenced in a study of cytomegalovirus exposure and HLA in healthy donors. It was with 60 Vbeta and 13 Jbeta primers that the PCR ran. Assay: immunoSEQ multiplex PCR; the TCRdb copy retains only in-frame clones and omits some. The repertoire holds 130,000 or so clones, with roughly four fifths as singletons. The sequenced sample consisted of PBMCs. The receptor source for this set is a man aged 18 to 30 in good health and CMV-seropositive.

J is TRBJ1-2 and V is TRBV29-1; D is unclear. The CDR3 has 10 residues. Germline V gene lookup returns CDR1 SQVTM and CDR2 ANQGSEA. V was cut by 1 base and J by 6 bases, with 3 bases left in between. The CDR3: CSVEVDGYTF. The DNA of the CDR3 is TGCAGCGTTGAAGTAGATGGCTACACCTTC.

The chain joins TRBV28 to TRBJ2-7; tentatively, D is TRBD1 (6 bases). Trimming left V 2 bases short and J 4 bases short, with 12 bases between. Germline V gives CDR1 MDHEN, CDR2 SYDVKM. The CDR3 covers 14 residues. CDR3 amino acids: CASSLRTQGYEQYF. The CDR3, as DNA: TGTGCCAGCAGTTTAAGGACTCAGGGGTACGAGCAGTACTTC.

This sequence joins TRBV28 and TRBJ1-4; D is unclear. V lost 11 bases and J lost 5, with 21 bases in between. The germline CDR1 and CDR2 sequences are MDHEN and SYDVKM. This CDR3 has 15 residues. The CDR3 sequence is CAVKEGSVSNEKLFF. The CDR3 DNA reads as TGTGCCGTAAAGGAAGGAAGCGTCTCGAATGAAAAACTGTTTTTT.

The V and J genes are TRBV7-3 and TRBJ2-2, with D possibly being TRBD1 (6 bases). This CDR3 contains 14 residues. Deletions cut 1 base from V and 7 bases from J, with 10 bases between. Germline loops: CDR1 SGHTA, CDR2 FQGTGA. The CDR3 DNA is TGTGCCAGCAGCTTAAGGCAGGGGATCGGGGAGCTGTTTTTT. Its translation is CASSLRQGIGELFF.

This clone was counted many times. The genes are TRBV6-5 and TRBJ1-1; D unclear. CDR3 length equals 12 residues. The V end was cut by 4 bases, the J end by 4 bases, with 7 bases between. Germline CDR1 reads MNHEY; CDR2 reads SVGAGI. The CDR3 region is CASSSHVTEAFF. CDR3 DNA: TGTGCCAGCAGTTCCCATGTCACTGAAGCTTTCTTT.

This sequence joins TRBV6-1 and TRBJ2-2; 7 bases line up with TRBD1. V lost 10 bases and J lost 0; bases outside the gene matches: 5. Per the germline V gene, CDR1 is MNHNS and CDR2 is SASEGT. CDR3 size: 14 residues. As DNA, the CDR3 is TGTGCCACTTCCGGACAGGCGAACACCGGGGAGCTGTTTTTT. Its translation: CATSGQANTGELFF.

This rearrangement joins TRBV28 to TRBJ1-1; weak D call: TRBD1 (5 bases). The CDR3 sequence is 15 residues long. The V end was cut by 3 bases, the J end by 5 bases, with 16 bases between. CDR1 and CDR2 from the germline V gene are MDHEN and SYDVKM. The CDR3 protein is CASSFRGVQSTEAFF. The CDR3 region has the DNA TGTGCCAGCAGTTTCCGGGGGGTACAGAGTACTGAAGCTTTCTTT.

This clone was counted between two and nine times. The rearrangement links TRBV2 to TRBJ2-5; 9 bases map to TRBD1. The length of the CDR3 is 14 residues. Germline CDR1 and CDR2: SNHLY and FYNNEI. V lost 5 bases, J lost 4 bases, and 5 bases stayed unmatched. The CDR3 is CASSSPDRGETQYF. CDR3 nucleotides: TGTGCCAGCAGTTCACCGGACAGGGGAGAGACCCAGTACTTC.

The gene calls are TRBV27 and TRBJ2-7; the D gene is possibly TRBD1 (6 bases). This CDR3 comprises 13 residues. The V gene lost 5 bases and the J gene lost 3 bases, with 11 bases spanning the gap. Germline V lookup: CDR1 MNHEY, CDR2 SMNVEV (reference sequence). The DNA for the CDR3 is TGTGCCAGCAGTCCACAGACAGGCTACGAGCAGTACTTC. Translated, it gives CASSPQTGYEQYF.

The rearrangement joins TRBV13 to TRBJ2-7; a weak D match, TRBD2 (6 bases). The CDR3 totals 14 residues. Trimming shortened V by 5 bases and J by 7 bases, and 18 bases separated the two germline ends. Germline loops: CDR1 PRHDT, CDR2 FYEKMQ (reference sequence). CDR3 region: CASSPPGREWEQYF. Here the CDR3 DNA reads TGTGCCAGCAGCCCGCCGGGACGGGAGTGGGAGCAGTACTTC.

The count of this clone is one. This chain uses TRBV9 with TRBJ1-1, with unresolved D. The germline gives CDR1 SGDLS, CDR2 YYNGEE. This CDR3 comprises 12 residues. Trimming took off 0 bases at V and 11 bases at J, with 11 bases between the two ends. The CDR3 protein is CASSVVADGAFF. CDR3 sequence (DNA): TGTGCCAGCAGCGTAGTAGCGGATGGCGCTTTCTTT. The full variable domain, its missing parts supplied by reference TRBV9 and TRBJ1-1, is DSGVTQTPKHLITATGQRVTLRCSPRSGDLSVYWYQQSLDQGLQFLIQYYNGEERAKGNILERFSAQQFPDLHSELNLSSLELGDSALYFCASSVVADGAFFGQGTRLTVV.

V and J are TRBV2 and TRBJ1-6; tentative D call: TRBD1 (5 bases). Germline V gene data show CDR1 as SNHLY and CDR2 as FYNNEI. The V gene lost 6 bases and the J gene lost 7 bases, with 16 bases spanning the gap. The CDR3 runs 15 residues. Here the CDR3 reads CASREKGPANSPLHF. DNA for the CDR3: TGTGCCAGCAGGGAAAAGGGGCCAGCGAATTCACCCCTCCACTTT. Variable domain in full (rest from reference TRBV2 and TRBJ1-6): EPEVTQTPSHQVTQMGQEVILRCVPISNHLYFYWYRQILGQKVEFLVSFYNNEISEKSEIFDDQFSVERPDGSNFTLKIRSTKLEDSAMYFCASREKGPANSPLHFGNGTRLTVT.

The chain combines TRBV9 with TRBJ2-5; TRBD1 matches at 9 bases. The CDR3 has 15 amino acids. After removal of 0 bases from V and 4 bases from J, the junction contained 4 bases not matched to a gene. Germline V gives CDR1 SGDLS, CDR2 YYNGEE. CDR3 bases: TGTGCCAGCAGCGTAGGGGACAGGGCCTCAGAGACCCAGTACTTC. Translating it yields CASSVGDRASETQYF.

The table lists this clone with a count of one. At one end, the junction sequence differs from germline, possibly due to a read error. This specimen includes other DNA sequences encoding the same CDR3. The chain employs TRBV11-2 and TRBJ1-4, with D maybe TRBD1 (5 bases). Germline loops: CDR1 SGHAT, CDR2 FQNNGV. This CDR3 comprises 15 residues. CDR3 protein: CASSLVAGRGEKLFF. CDR3 sequence (DNA): TGTGCCAGCAGCTTAGTGGCAGGGAGGGGCGAAAAACTGTTCTTT. Full variable domain (missing parts from reference TRBV11-2 and TRBJ1-4): EAGVAQSPRYKIIEKRQSVAFWCNPISGHATLYWYQQILGQGPKLLIQFQNNGVVDDSQLPKDRFSAERLKGVDSTLKIQPAKLEDSAVYLCASSLVAGRGEKLFFGSGTQLSVL.

This chain uses TRBV30 with TRBJ2-3, with TRBD2 identical over 10 bases. The germline V gene encodes CDR1 GTSNPN and CDR2 SVGIG (reference sequence). This CDR3 is 15 amino acids long. Trimming removed 6 bases from V and 2 bases from J; junction bases left unmatched: 8. The CDR3 here is CACSGTSALTDTQYF. Written as DNA, the CDR3 is TGTGCCTGTTCCGGGACTAGCGCCCTCACAGATACGCAGTATTTT.

The chain couples TRBV10-2 to TRBJ2-5; 7 bases fit TRBD1. The CDR3 runs to 14 residues. Germline loops: CDR1 WSHSY, CDR2 SAAADI. Losses at the gene ends were 7 bases for V and 5 bases for J; bases not matched to a gene: 10. The CDR3 region is CASKRQGRMETQYF. The CDR3 coding sequence is TGCGCCAGCAAGAGACAGGGAAGGATGGAGACCCAGTACTTC.